The T cell receptor beta chain described here comes from a study of blood T cell repertoires in COVID-19. Study-wide background: Acute-phase and convalescent COVID-19 samples originated in the United States, Italy and Spain. The analysed material was cDNA or gDNA that came from T cells, B-cell-depleted T cells, or PBMCs.

Original analysis: For nucleated cells, counts were estimated from reference gene primer amplification. Sequenced by immunoSEQ multiplex PCR; TCRdb stores in-frame clones only, minus some. V, J and clone size derive from that table, while D and trimming were established from the DNA sequence. The sample lists roughly 220,000 clones; just over 85% were seen once. The V and J ends lost 0 bases and 4 bases, in that order; junction bases with no gene match: 4. CDR3 length: 15 residues. CDR1 and CDR2 (germline): KGHSH, LQKENI. This chain connects TRBV18 to TRBJ1-1; 8 nucleotides match TRBD1. Sample: PBMCs or T cells enriched from blood (not recorded which). This clonotype was sampled from a woman aged 40 to 50 with acute COVID-19. The CDR3 DNA sequence: TGTGCCAGCTCACCACCACTAGGACAGGGCACTGAAGCTTTCTTT. This gives the protein CASSPPLGQGTEAFF.